This T cell receptor (beta chain) was captured by sequencing in a study of response to subunit inactivated influenza vaccine (dated by TCRdb to 2016 to 2018). About the investigation overall: The study used deep quantitative T cell receptor repertoire profiling to track responses to a trivalent subunit inactivated influenza vaccine.

Library generation was performed with RT-PCR. Sequenced using an Illumina HiSeq 2500. The raw public data were reprocessed by TCRdb itself: fastp quality trimming at Q25, MiXCR clonotype calling, in-frame beta chains only. Every entry covers one CDR3 protein and lists the most common genes and DNA from its rows. For this sample there are under 200,000 distinct CDR3 sequences; roughly a tenth appear just once. The ten largest clones capture roughly a third of the sample. V loses 1 base at its end and J loses 0 bases; junction bases beyond the gene matches: 4. Its CDR3 holds 15 amino acids, cysteine through phenylalanine. Only the CDR3 portion is preserved as DNA: 45 bases, with reading frame beginning at the first base. The germline V gene (reference sequence) yields DFQATT for CDR1 and SNEGSKA for CDR2. Paper-wide results and their limitations: The authors proposed that each seasonal influenza vaccination may bring in only a limited number of new T cells.

Note on this clonotype: Its specific antigen is unknown. Base quality data are lacking; no much larger clone is found one base away.

This TCR came from a man between 45 and 75 years old who received an inactivated influenza vaccine. Donor details come from another sample of the same person, matched by shared clones. Sample: CD8+ T cells sorted from PBMCs, taken around 25 months after vaccination. The rearranged segments are TRBV20-1 and TRBJ2-7, and TRBD2 aligns with 9 junction nucleotides. The nucleotide sequence reads TGCAGTGCTAGAGTAGGTAGCGGGAGCTCCTACGAGCAGTACTTC. Its product reads: CSARVGSGSSYEQYF.